This TCR beta chain was captured by sequencing in a study of T cells expressing NK-cell markers. Per the germline V gene, CDR1 is LNHDA and CDR2 is SQIVND (reference sequence). The CDR3 spans 17 residues. No DNA is given; TCRdb re-called the 5' RACE reads and lists each CDR3 protein once. The sample holds under 600,000 distinct CDR3 sequences. This chain links TRBV19 with TRBJ1-5; TCRdb's D call of TRBD1 is untestable without DNA. Sequenced material: blood T cells: a sorted CD56 or NKG2C T cell subset, CD4+ or CD8+ T cells, or bulk PBMC T cells (not recorded which). This TCR came from a woman in her forties or fifties in good health. The CDR3 spells CASSLPRQGSRNQPQHF.